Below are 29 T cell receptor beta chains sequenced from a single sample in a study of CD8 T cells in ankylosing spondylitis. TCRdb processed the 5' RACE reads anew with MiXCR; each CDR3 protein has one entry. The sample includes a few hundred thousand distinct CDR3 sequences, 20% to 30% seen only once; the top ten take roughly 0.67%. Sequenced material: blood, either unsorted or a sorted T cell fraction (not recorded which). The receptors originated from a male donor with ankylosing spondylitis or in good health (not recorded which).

In nucleotides, the CDR3 is TGCAGTGCTCAGGGGTGGGCAGACATTCAGTACTTC. This gives the protein CSAQGWADIQYF. The chain couples TRBV20-1 to TRBJ2-4, with a weak D call TRBD1 (6 bases). V was cut by 5 bases and J by 8 bases, with 13 bases left in between. Germline loops: CDR1 DFQATT, CDR2 SNEGSKA (reference sequence). The CDR3 contains 12 residues.

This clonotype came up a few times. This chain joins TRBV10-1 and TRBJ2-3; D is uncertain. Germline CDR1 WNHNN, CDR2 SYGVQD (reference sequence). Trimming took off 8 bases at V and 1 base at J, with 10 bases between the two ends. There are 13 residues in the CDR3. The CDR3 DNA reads TGCGCCAGCTCTTCGGATGGCACAGATACGCAGTATTTT. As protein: CASSSDGTDTQYF.

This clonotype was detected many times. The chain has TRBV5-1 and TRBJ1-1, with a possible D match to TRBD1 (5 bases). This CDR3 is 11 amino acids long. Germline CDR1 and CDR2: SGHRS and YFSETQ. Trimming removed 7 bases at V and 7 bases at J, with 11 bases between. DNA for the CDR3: TGCGCCAGCCGGGGAACAGGTGAAGCTTTCTTT. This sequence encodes CASRGTGEAFF.

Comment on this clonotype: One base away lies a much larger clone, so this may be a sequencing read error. The CDR3 here is CRAGTDTQYF. DNA for the CDR3: TGCAGGGCCGGCACAGATACGCAGTATTTT. This chain joins TRBV29-1 and TRBJ2-3; the D is unclear. The germline V gene has CDR1 SQVTM and CDR2 ANQGSEA. This CDR3 is 10 amino acids long.

DNA of the CDR3: TGCAGCGTGCTACCAGGGGGCGTGTACGAGCAGTACTTC. This encodes CSVLPGGVYEQYF. The V and J genes are TRBV29-1 and TRBJ2-7; 8 bases map to TRBD1. With V trimmed by 6 bases and J by 4 bases, 8 bases remained unmatched. The CDR3 length is 13 residues. CDR1 is SQVTM, CDR2 ANQGSEA, per germline.

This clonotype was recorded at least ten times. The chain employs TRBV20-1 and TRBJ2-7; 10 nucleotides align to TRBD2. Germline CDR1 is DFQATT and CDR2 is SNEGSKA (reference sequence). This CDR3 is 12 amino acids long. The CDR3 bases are TGCAGGGTAGCGGGGGGCTTAGCCGAGCAGTACTTC. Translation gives CRVAGGLAEQYF.

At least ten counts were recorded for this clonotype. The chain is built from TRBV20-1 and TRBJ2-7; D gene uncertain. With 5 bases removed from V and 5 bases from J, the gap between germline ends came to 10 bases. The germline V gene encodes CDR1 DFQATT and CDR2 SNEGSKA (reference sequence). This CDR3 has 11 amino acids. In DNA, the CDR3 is TGCAGTGCTCCCGACCCACACGAGCAGTACTTC. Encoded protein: CSAPDPHEQYF.

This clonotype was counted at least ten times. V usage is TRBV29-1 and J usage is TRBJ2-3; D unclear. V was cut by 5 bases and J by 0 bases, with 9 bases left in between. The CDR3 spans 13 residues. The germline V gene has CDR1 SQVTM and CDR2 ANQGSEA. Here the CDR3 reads CSVSAVSTDTQYF. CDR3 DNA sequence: TGCAGCGTTTCGGCGGTTAGCACAGATACGCAGTATTTT.

As DNA, the CDR3 is TGTGCCAGCAGCTTAGAGGAGGGTACCGGGGAGCTGTTTTTT. As protein: CASSLEEGTGELFF. V is TRBV11-2 and J is TRBJ2-2; a possible D gene is TRBD2 (6 bases). This CDR3 contains 14 residues. Germline CDR1 and CDR2: SGHAT and FQNNGV. Trimming pared 0 bases from V and 5 bases from J, leaving 7 bases between.

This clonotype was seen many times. The CDR3 region is CASSQALAGNTIYF. The CDR3, as DNA: TGTGCCAGCAGCCAAGCCTTGGCCGGAAACACCATATATTTT. The V call is TRBV4-2, the J call TRBJ1-3; D is uncertain. The CDR3 loop spans 14 amino acids. Looked up from germline, CDR1 is LGHNA and CDR2 is YNFKEQ. V was cut by 1 base and J by 4 bases, with 8 bases left in between.

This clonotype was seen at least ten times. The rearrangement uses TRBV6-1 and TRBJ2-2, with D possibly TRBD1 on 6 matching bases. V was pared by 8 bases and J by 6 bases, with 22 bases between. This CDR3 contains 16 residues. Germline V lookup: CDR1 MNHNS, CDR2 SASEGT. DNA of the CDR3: TGTGCCAGCGAGACCGGGACAACAGCTTCCCCCGGGGAGCTGTTTTTT. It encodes CASETGTTASPGELFF.

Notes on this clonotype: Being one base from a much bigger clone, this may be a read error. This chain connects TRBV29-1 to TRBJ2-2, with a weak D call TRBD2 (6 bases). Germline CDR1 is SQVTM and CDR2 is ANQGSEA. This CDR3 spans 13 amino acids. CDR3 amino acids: CSAYTEGTGGLFF. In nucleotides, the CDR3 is TGCAGCGCTTACACGGAGGGCACCGGGGGGCTGTTTTTT.

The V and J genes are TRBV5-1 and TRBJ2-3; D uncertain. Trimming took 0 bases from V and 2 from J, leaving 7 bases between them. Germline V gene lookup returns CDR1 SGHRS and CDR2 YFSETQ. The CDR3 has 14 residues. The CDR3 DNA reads TGCGCCAGCAGCTTGGGTTACCTCACAGATACGCAGTATTTT. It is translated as CASSLGYLTDTQYF.

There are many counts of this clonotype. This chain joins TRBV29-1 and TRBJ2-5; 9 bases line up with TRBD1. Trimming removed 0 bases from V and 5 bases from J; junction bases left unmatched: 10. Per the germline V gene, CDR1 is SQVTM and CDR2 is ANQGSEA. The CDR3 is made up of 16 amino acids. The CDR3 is CSVEDPRTGDGETQYF. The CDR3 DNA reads TGCAGCGTTGAAGATCCCAGGACAGGGGACGGGGAGACCCAGTACTTC.

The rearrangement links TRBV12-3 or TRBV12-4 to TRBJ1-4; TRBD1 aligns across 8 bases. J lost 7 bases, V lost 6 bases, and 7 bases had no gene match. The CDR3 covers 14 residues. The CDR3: CASRRVTGGEKLFF. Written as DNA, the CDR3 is TGTGCCAGCAGGAGGGTCACAGGGGGTGAAAAACTGTTTTTT.

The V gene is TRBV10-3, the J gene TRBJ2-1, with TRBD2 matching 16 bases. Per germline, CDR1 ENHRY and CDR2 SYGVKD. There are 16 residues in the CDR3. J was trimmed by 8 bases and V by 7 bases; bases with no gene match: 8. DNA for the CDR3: TGTGCCATCACCGACGGGACTAGCGGGGGGGAGGATGAGCAGTTCTTC. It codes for CAITDGTSGGEDEQFF.

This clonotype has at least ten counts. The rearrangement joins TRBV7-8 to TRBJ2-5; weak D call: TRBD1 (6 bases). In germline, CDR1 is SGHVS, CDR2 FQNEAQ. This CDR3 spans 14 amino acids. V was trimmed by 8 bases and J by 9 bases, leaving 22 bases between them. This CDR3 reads CASPNRRPPGAQYF. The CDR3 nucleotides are TGTGCCAGCCCGAACAGACGTCCCCCAGGGGCCCAGTACTTC.

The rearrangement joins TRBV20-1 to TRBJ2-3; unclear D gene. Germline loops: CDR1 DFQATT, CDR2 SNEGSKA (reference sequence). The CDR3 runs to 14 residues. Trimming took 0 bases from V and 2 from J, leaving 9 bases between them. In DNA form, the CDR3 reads TGCAGTGCTAGAGATCTCGGGTTCACAGATACGCAGTATTTT. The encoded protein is CSARDLGFTDTQYF.

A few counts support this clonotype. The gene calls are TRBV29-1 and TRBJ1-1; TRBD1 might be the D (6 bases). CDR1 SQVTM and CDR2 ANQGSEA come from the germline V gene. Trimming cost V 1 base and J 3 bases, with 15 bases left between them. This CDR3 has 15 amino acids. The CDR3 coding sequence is TGCAGCGTTGAAGGGTCAGGGGATGGGGACACTGAAGCTTTCTTT. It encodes CSVEGSGDGDTEAFF.

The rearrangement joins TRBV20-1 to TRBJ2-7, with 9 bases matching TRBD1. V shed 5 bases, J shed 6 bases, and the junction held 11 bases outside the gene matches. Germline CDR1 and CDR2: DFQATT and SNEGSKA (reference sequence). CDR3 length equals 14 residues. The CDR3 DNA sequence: TGCAGTGCTCCCGCCGGGACAGGGTCCGTCGAGCAGTACTTC. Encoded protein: CSAPAGTGSVEQYF.

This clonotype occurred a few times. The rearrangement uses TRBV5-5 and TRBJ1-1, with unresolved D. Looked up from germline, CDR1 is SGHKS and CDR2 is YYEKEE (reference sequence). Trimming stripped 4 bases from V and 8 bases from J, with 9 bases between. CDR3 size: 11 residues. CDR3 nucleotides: TGTGCCAGCAGCCGGAGGTCCGAAGCTTTCTTT. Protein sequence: CASSRRSEAFF.

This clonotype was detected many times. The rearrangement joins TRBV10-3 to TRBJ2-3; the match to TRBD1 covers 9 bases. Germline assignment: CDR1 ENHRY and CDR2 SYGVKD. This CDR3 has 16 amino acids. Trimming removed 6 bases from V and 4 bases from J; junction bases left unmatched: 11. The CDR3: CAIRPTGQGTADTQYF. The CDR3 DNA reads TGTGCCATCAGACCGACGGGACAGGGTACCGCAGATACGCAGTATTTT.

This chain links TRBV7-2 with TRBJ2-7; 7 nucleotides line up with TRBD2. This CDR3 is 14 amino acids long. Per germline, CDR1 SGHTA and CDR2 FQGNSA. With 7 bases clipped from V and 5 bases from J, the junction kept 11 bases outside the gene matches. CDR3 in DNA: TGTGCCAGCAACCCCTCCCCGACTAGCAACGAGCAGTACTTC. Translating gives CASNPSPTSNEQYF.

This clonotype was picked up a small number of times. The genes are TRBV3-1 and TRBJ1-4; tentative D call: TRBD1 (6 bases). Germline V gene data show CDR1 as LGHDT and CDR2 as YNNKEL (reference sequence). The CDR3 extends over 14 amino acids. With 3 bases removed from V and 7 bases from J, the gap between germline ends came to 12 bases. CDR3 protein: CASSQGAIREKLFF. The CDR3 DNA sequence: TGTGCCAGCAGCCAGGGGGCGATTCGTGAAAAACTGTTTTTT.

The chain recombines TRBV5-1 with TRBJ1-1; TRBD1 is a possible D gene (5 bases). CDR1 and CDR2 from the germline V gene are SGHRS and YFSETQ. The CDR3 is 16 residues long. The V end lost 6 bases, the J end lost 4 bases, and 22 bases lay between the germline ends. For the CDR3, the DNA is TGCGCCAGCACCCAAGGATCTCGGGTTAGGGGCACTGAAGCTTTCTTT. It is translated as CASTQGSRVRGTEAFF. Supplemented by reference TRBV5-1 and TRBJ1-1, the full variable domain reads KAGVTQTPRYLIKTRGQQVTLSCSPISGHRSVSWYQQTPGQGLQFLFEYFSETQRNKGNFPGRFSGRQFSNSRSEMNVSTLELGDSALYLCASTQGSRVRGTEAFFGQGTRLTVV.

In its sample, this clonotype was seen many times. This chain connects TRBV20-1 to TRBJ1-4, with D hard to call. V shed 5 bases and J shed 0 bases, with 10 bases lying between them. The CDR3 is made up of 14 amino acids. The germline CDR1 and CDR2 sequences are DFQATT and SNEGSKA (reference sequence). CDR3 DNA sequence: TGCAGTGCTCCCCCCACAGCAACTAATGAAAAACTGTTTTTT. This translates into CSAPPTATNEKLFF.

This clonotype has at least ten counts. CDR3 nucleotides: TGTGCCAGCAGCCCTGGACGGTATAGGGGCTACACCTTC. Translating gives CASSPGRYRGYTF. The genes are TRBV7-2 and TRBJ1-2, with D unclear. The CDR3 sequence is 13 residues long. V lost 5 bases to trimming and J lost 8 bases, with 15 bases between them. Germline assignment: CDR1 SGHTA and CDR2 FQGNSA.

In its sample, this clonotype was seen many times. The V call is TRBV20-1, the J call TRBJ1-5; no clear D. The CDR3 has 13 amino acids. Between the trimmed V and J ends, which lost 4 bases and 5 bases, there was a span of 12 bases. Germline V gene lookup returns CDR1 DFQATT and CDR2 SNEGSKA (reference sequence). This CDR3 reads CSAIPARDQPQHF. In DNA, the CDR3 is TGCAGTGCTATCCCGGCGAGAGATCAGCCCCAGCATTTT.

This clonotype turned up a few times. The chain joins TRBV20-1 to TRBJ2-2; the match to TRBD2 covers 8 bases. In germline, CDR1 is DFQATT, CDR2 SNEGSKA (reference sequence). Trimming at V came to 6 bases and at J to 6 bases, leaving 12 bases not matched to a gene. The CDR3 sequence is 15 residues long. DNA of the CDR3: TGCAGTGCCCCCGCTATGGGACTAGTCGCCGGGGAGCTGTTTTTT. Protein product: CSAPAMGLVAGELFF.